Listed here are 5 T cell receptor beta chains from one sample, sequenced in a study of T cell repertoires in cytomegalovirus infection. TCRdb re-called the reads through MiXCR, storing one row per CDR3 protein. The sample contains fewer than 300,000 distinct CDR3 sequences, under 30% of which appear only once. The sample comprised PBMCs. The origin of the receptors is a human donor in good health (CMV status not recorded). Some clones in this sample may be carry-over from other donors' samples.

This clonotype was seen more than once but under ten times. The chain recombines TRBV30 with TRBJ2-4; D gene unclear. The CDR3 has 13 residues. Germline V CDR1 and CDR2: GTSNPN, SVGIG (reference sequence). Trimming pared 2 bases from V and 9 bases from J, leaving 14 bases between. The CDR3 region has the DNA TGTGCCTGGAGTTTGAGTCCTAAGGGCATTCAGTACTTC. Translated: CAWSLSPKGIQYF.

This clonotype was seen more than once but under ten times. This chain uses TRBV7-9 with TRBJ2-6, with a weak D call TRBD2 (6 bases). The CDR3 covers 16 residues. Deletions cut 5 bases from V and 4 bases from J, with 15 bases between. CDR1 SEHNR and CDR2 FQNEAQ come from the germline V gene (reference sequence). The CDR3 spells CASSPVGGGGANVLTF. CDR3 in DNA: TGTGCCAGCAGCCCCGTTGGGGGAGGCGGGGCCAACGTCCTGACTTTC.

There are a few counts of this clonotype. The chain joins TRBV7-2 to TRBJ2-3; 13 bases map to TRBD2. Germline CDR1 and CDR2: SGHTA and FQGNSA. With V trimmed by 2 bases and J by 0 bases, 5 bases remained unmatched. The CDR3 runs 18 residues. The CDR3 loop is CASSLTSGRAGSTDTQYF. CDR3 DNA: TGTGCCAGCAGCTTAACTAGCGGGAGGGCTGGGAGCACAGATACGCAGTATTTT.

V gene TRBV20-1 combines with J gene TRBJ1-4, with D tentatively TRBD1 (5 bases). V gave up 3 bases and J gave up 2 bases, with 13 bases separating them. Germline V gene lookup returns CDR1 DFQATT and CDR2 SNEGSKA (reference sequence). This CDR3 is 15 amino acids long. The CDR3 spells CSASTRVSTNEKLFF. CDR3 bases: TGCAGTGCTAGTACCAGGGTGTCGACTAATGAAAAACTGTTTTTT.

This clonotype was seen only a few times. This chain connects TRBV28 to TRBJ2-2; 8 bases agree with TRBD1. Germline CDR1 is MDHEN and CDR2 is SYDVKM. The length of the CDR3 is 15 residues. After removal of 6 bases from V and 3 bases from J, the junction contained 6 bases not matched to a gene. CDR3 sequence (DNA): TGTGCCAGCAGGCCATCGACAGGGGACACCGGGGAGCTGTTTTTT. Its protein is CASRPSTGDTGELFF.